These T cell receptor beta chains were read from a single sample in a study of CD4 T cells in relation to SARS-CoV-2 and coronaviruses. Assay: immunoSEQ multiplex PCR; the TCRdb copy retains only in-frame clones and omits some. The sample carries about 29,000 clones, 60% to 85% recorded once. No antigen has been identified for these receptors. Sequencing was done on a sample of CD4+ T cells from PBMCs, cultured in vitro. These receptors were collected from a human donor in good health. CDR3s include the opening cysteine and the closing phenylalanine or tryptophan. A D gene is named only where the DNA matches it firmly. Only some rows state a clone size, as once, few, many or a class for expanded clones.

d_gene: TRBD2
j_gene: TRBJ2-1
v_gene: TRBV7-3
abundance: -
CDR3aa: CASSLAPSGRGNEQFF
CDR3nt: TGTGCCAGCAGCTTAGCCCCTAGCGGGAGAGGTAATGAGCAGTTCTTC

d_gene: -
j_gene: TRBJ2-2
v_gene: TRBV19
abundance: -
CDR3aa: CASSISRGRETGELFF
CDR3nt: TGTGCCAGTAGTATTAGCCGGGGGCGGGAAACCGGGGAGCTGTTTTTT

d_gene: -
j_gene: TRBJ2-1
v_gene: TRBV5-1
abundance: -
CDR3aa: CASSLDPGGGEQFF
CDR3nt: TGCGCCAGCAGCTTGGACCCCGGTGGGGGTGAGCAGTTCTTC

d_gene: -
j_gene: TRBJ2-7
v_gene: TRBV20-1
abundance: -
CDR3aa: CSDRSYEQYF
CDR3nt: TGCAGTGACAGAAGTTACGAGCAGTACTTC

d_gene: -
j_gene: TRBJ2-2
v_gene: TRBV4-1
abundance: once
CDR3aa: CASSQDRGAGTGELFF
CDR3nt: TGCGCCAGCAGCCAAGATCGAGGGGCTGGAACCGGGGAGCTGTTTTTT

d_gene: TRBD2
j_gene: TRBJ2-1
v_gene: TRBV5-1
abundance: -
CDR3aa: CASSPSLAGEVHEQFF
CDR3nt: TGCGCCAGCAGCCCCTCTCTAGCGGGAGAGGTACATGAGCAGTTCTTC

d_gene: TRBD2
j_gene: TRBJ2-1
v_gene: TRBV10-3
abundance: -
CDR3aa: CAISRTSGTYNEQFF
CDR3nt: TGTGCCATCAGTAGGACTAGCGGAACCTACAATGAGCAGTTCTTC

d_gene: -
j_gene: TRBJ2-3
v_gene: TRBV29-1
abundance: once
CDR3aa: CSVSLDSTAQYF
CDR3nt: TGCAGCGTTTCCCTAGATAGTACTGCGCAGTATTTT

d_gene: -
j_gene: TRBJ2-5
v_gene: TRBV9
abundance: once
CDR3aa: CASSGDPMGWWETQYF
CDR3nt: TGTGCCAGCAGCGGGGACCCTATGGGGTGGTGGGAGACCCAGTACTTC

d_gene: TRBD1
j_gene: TRBJ1-2
v_gene: TRBV25-1
abundance: -
CDR3aa: CASSPPGTGHGYTF
CDR3nt: TGTGCCAGCAGTCCTCCCGGGACAGGACATGGCTACACCTTC

d_gene: -
j_gene: TRBJ1-1
v_gene: TRBV5-8
abundance: -
CDR3aa: CASSKELQTGRNTEAFF
CDR3nt: TGTGCCAGCAGCAAAGAACTCCAGACAGGTCGGAATACTGAAGCTTTCTTT

d_gene: TRBD1
j_gene: TRBJ1-2
v_gene: TRBV5-8
abundance: -
CDR3aa: CASSHMDRLNYGYTF
CDR3nt: TGTGCCAGCAGCCATATGGACAGGTTGAACTATGGCTACACCTTC

d_gene: -
j_gene: TRBJ1-5
v_gene: TRBV19
abundance: -
CDR3aa: CASSISFQPQHF
CDR3nt: TGTGCCAGTAGTATTAGCTTTCAGCCCCAGCATTTT

d_gene: TRBD2
j_gene: TRBJ2-5
v_gene: TRBV6-6
abundance: -
CDR3aa: CASRREGSETQYF
CDR3nt: TGTGCCAGCAGGCGGGAGGGCTCTGAGACCCAGTACTTC

d_gene: -
j_gene: TRBJ1-4
v_gene: TRBV5-6
abundance: -
CDR3aa: CASSFSINEKLFF
CDR3nt: TGTGCCAGCAGCTTCAGTATTAATGAAAAACTGTTTTTT

d_gene: TRBD2
j_gene: TRBJ2-7
v_gene: TRBV4-3
abundance: -
CDR3aa: CASSQSGERGYEQYF
CDR3nt: TGCGCCAGCAGCCAGAGCGGGGAGCGTGGTTACGAGCAGTACTTC

d_gene: TRBD2
j_gene: TRBJ2-1
v_gene: TRBV6-5
abundance: -
CDR3aa: CASSRPGLGGNEQFF
CDR3nt: TGTGCCAGCAGCCGACCGGGACTAGGTGGCAATGAGCAGTTCTTC

d_gene: TRBD2
j_gene: TRBJ2-5
v_gene: TRBV10-3
abundance: -
CDR3aa: CAISGSGGAETQYF
CDR3nt: TGTGCCATCAGTGGATCGGGAGGTGCTGAGACCCAGTACTTC

d_gene: -
j_gene: TRBJ1-2
v_gene: TRBV13
abundance: -
CDR3aa: CASSLAGGGYTF
CDR3nt: TGTGCCAGCAGCTTAGCAGGTGGTGGCTACACCTTC

d_gene: -
j_gene: TRBJ2-2
v_gene: TRBV30
abundance: -
CDR3aa: CAWSVHAGDFLNTGELFF
CDR3nt: TGTGCCTGGAGTGTTCACGCTGGGGACTTTTTGAACACCGGGGAGCTGTTTTTT

d_gene: -
j_gene: TRBJ1-2
v_gene: TRBV2
abundance: -
CDR3aa: CASLLAHIYGYTF
CDR3nt: TGTGCCTCCCTCTTGGCGCACATCTATGGCTACACCTTC

d_gene: -
j_gene: TRBJ2-1
v_gene: TRBV18
abundance: once
CDR3aa: CASSPPGPNNEQFF
CDR3nt: TGTGCCAGCTCACCACCGGGACCAAACAATGAGCAGTTCTTC

d_gene: -
j_gene: TRBJ1-2
v_gene: TRBV19
abundance: few
CDR3aa: CASSPVQNYGYTF
CDR3nt: TGTGCCAGTAGTCCCGTACAGAACTATGGCTACACCTTC

d_gene: -
j_gene: TRBJ1-2
v_gene: TRBV20-1
abundance: -
CDR3aa: CSAYRNYGYTF
CDR3nt: TGCAGTGCGTACAGAAACTATGGCTACACCTTC

d_gene: -
j_gene: TRBJ1-2
v_gene: TRBV19
abundance: -
CDR3aa: CASSRGRQEGYTF
CDR3nt: TGTGCCAGTAGCAGAGGCAGGCAAGAGGGCTACACCTTC

d_gene: -
j_gene: TRBJ1-2
v_gene: TRBV2
abundance: -
CDR3aa: CASSVGADYGYTF
CDR3nt: TGTGCCAGCAGTGTAGGGGCAGACTATGGCTACACCTTC

d_gene: -
j_gene: TRBJ2-5
v_gene: TRBV19
abundance: -
CDR3aa: CASNGRHQETQYF
CDR3nt: TGTGCCAGCAATGGACGGCACCAAGAGACCCAGTACTTC

d_gene: -
j_gene: TRBJ2-3
v_gene: TRBV2
abundance: -
CDR3aa: CASSPPSRDTQYF
CDR3nt: TGTGCCAGCAGTCCCCCGTCCCGGGATACGCAGTATTTT

d_gene: -
j_gene: TRBJ1-5
v_gene: TRBV2
abundance: -
CDR3aa: CASSESGKGIQPQHF
CDR3nt: TGTGCCAGCAGTGAATCGGGGAAGGGTATCCAGCCCCAGCATTTT

d_gene: TRBD1
j_gene: TRBJ1-2
v_gene: TRBV7-2
abundance: once
CDR3aa: CASSLVSGTGGSLNYGYTF
CDR3nt: TGTGCCAGCAGCTTAGTATCCGGGACAGGGGGCTCCCTAAACTATGGCTACACCTTC

d_gene: -
j_gene: TRBJ2-6
v_gene: TRBV5-1
abundance: once
CDR3aa: CASSLDRRNSGANVLTF
CDR3nt: TGCGCCAGCAGCTTGGACAGAAGAAACTCTGGGGCCAACGTCCTGACTTTC

d_gene: -
j_gene: TRBJ2-2
v_gene: TRBV10-3
abundance: -
CDR3aa: CAIGGDTFTGELFF
CDR3nt: TGTGCCATCGGGGGGGACACCTTCACCGGGGAGCTGTTTTTT

d_gene: -
j_gene: TRBJ2-7
v_gene: TRBV4-3
abundance: -
CDR3aa: CASSQETSSYEQYF
CDR3nt: TGCGCCAGCAGCCAAGAGACCTCCTCCTACGAGCAGTACTTC

d_gene: -
j_gene: TRBJ1-1
v_gene: TRBV4-1
abundance: -
CDR3aa: CASSDLSLGTEAFF
CDR3nt: TGCGCCAGCAGCGATTTAAGCTTGGGGACTGAAGCTTTCTTT

d_gene: -
j_gene: TRBJ2-7
v_gene: TRBV5-6
abundance: -
CDR3aa: CASSLGRTVSYEQYF
CDR3nt: TGTGCCAGCAGCTTGGGTAGGACCGTTTCCTACGAGCAGTACTTC

d_gene: TRBD1
j_gene: TRBJ1-2
v_gene: TRBV2
abundance: few
CDR3aa: CASRDWGFRGRGYGYTF
CDR3nt: TGTGCCAGCAGAGATTGGGGCTTCAGGGGGCGCGGCTATGGCTACACCTTC

d_gene: TRBD2
j_gene: TRBJ2-2
v_gene: TRBV3-1/TRBV3-2
abundance: -
CDR3aa: CASRQRGPNTGELFF
CDR3nt: TGTGCCAGCAGACAGCGGGGGCCGAACACCGGGGAGCTGTTTTTT